The source of this T cell receptor beta chain is a study of PD-L1 blockade in urothelial cancer. Study as a whole: Atezolizumab therapy began for patients in about 2014, dosed at 1,200 mg intravenously every 3 weeks.

Sample time point: pretreatment peripheral blood. V trimming: 11 bases; J trimming: 3 bases; junction bases outside the gene matches: 6. Germline CDR1 MNHNY, CDR2 SVGAGI (reference sequence). CDR3 length: 13 residues. Generated by immunoSEQ multiplex PCR, the TCRdb table keeps only in-frame clones and is missing some. The data show roughly 52,000 clones, 75% to 85% seen once. The chain uses TRBV6-6 and TRBJ2-2; 7 nucleotides match TRBD1. This receptor was obtained from a man in his 70s with urothelial cancer. The sample was PBMCs, taken around atezolizumab (anti-PD-L1) treatment. CDR3 sequence reads: CAGGTGDTGELFF. In DNA, the CDR3 is TGTGCCGGAGGAACAGGGGACACCGGGGAGCTGTTTTTT.